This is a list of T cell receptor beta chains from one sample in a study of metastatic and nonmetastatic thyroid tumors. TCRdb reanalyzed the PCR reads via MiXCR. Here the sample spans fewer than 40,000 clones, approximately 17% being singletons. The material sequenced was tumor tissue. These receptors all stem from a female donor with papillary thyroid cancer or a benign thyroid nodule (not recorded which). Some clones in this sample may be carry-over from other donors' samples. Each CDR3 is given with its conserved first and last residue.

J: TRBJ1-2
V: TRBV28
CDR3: CASSFGGDGYTF

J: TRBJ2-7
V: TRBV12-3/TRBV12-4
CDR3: CASSFNSGGSYEQYF

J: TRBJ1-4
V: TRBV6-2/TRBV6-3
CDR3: CVISYFKGPAATNEKLFF

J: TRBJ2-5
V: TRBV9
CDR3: CASSVGAGKETQYF

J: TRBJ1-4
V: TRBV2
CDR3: CAGSELGRARGEKLFF

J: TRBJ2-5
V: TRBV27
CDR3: CASSPAGPVFETQYF

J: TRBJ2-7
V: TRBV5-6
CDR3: CASSLVGGTTNYEQYF

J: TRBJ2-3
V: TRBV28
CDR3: CASSSLEVDSTDTQYF

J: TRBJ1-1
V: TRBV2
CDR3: CASTEQGSGDTEAFF

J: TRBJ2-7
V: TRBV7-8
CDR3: CASSTGTGALLGSYEQYF

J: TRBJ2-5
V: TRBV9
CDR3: CASSVAGGMSETQYF

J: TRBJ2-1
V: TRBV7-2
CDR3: CAAGQVNEQFF

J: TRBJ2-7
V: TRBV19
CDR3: CASSIEDRVRYEQYF

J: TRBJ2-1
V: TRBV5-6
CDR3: CASSFLDRGKNEQFF

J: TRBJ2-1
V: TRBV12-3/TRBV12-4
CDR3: CASTAGSWGVYNEQFF

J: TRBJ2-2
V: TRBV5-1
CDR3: CASSSFQGDTGELFF

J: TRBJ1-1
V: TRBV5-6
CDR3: CASSLWAGVTEAFF

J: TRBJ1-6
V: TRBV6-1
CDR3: CASSEDYGSPVSPLHF

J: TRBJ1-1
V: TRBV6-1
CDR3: CASRSAGTLNTEAFF

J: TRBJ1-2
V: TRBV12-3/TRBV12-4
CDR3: CASSITTGSFGYTF

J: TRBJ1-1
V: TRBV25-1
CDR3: CASISNPGQGVTEAFF

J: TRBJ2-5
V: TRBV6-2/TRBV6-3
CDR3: CASSRQETQYF

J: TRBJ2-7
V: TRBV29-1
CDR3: CSVEEGVKPNDQYF

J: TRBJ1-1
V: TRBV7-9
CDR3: CASSFAGGANTEAFF

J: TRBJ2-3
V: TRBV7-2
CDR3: CASSLGGGPDTQYF

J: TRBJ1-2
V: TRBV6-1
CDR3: CASTLSGTNYGYTF

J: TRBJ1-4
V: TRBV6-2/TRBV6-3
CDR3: CASSYAGAPNEKLFF

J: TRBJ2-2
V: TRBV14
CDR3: CASSQVLAWELFF

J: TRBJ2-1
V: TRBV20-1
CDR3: CSASGRAAEQFF

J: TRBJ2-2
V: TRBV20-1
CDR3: CSAPPGGRDTGELFF

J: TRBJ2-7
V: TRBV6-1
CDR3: CASSSSWEFYEQYF

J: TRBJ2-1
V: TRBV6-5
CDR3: CASSYSALAGGIYNEQFF

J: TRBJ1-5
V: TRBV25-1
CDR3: CAPLGGGRRLNNPQHF

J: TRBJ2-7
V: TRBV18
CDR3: CASSQRDEQYF

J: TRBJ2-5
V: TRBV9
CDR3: CASSVGQGQETQYF

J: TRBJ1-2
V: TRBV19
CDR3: CASSTHREGEFGYTF

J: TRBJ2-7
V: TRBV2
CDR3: CASSGAGDEQYF

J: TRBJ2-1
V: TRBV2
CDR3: CASSETSGEVDEQFF

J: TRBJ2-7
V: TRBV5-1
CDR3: CASSPAGWRYEQYF

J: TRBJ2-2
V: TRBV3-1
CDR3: CASSPGLADTGELFF